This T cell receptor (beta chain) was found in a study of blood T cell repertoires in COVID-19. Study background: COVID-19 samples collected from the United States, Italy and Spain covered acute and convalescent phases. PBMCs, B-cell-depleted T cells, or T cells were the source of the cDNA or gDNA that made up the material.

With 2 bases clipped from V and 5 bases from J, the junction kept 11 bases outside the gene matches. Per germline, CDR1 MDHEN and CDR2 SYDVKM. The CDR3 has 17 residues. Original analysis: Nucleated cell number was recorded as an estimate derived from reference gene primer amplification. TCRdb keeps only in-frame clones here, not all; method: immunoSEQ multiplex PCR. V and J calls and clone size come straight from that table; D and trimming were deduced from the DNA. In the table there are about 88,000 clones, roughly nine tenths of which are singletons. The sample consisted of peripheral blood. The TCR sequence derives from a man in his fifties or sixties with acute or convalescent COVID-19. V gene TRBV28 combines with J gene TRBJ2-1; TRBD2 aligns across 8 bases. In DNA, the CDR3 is TGTGCCAGCAGTTTAGCTGCGGGAGGAGCGATTGACAATGAGCAGTTCTTC. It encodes CASSLAAGGAIDNEQFF.